This T cell receptor (beta chain) stems from a study of identical twins. Template switching supplied a universal primer site; unique molecular identifiers were carried on the cDNA. From the 5' RACE reads, TCRdb called clonotypes with MiXCR, one entry per CDR3 protein. Here the sample spans some 570,000 distinct CDR3 sequences, 20% to 25% being singletons. V was clipped by 5 bases and J by 8 bases; unmatched bases: 6. This CDR3 is 13 amino acids long. Notes on the study in general: The study found weaker excess twin sharing in beta out-of-frame sequences.

This clonotype was picked up a small number of times. The antigen is undetermined. The data were also submitted as part of a second study, on yellow fever vaccine responses in identical twins.

The chain is built from TRBV12-3 or TRBV12-4 and TRBJ2-1; TRBD1 agrees at 7 bases. Sequencing was carried out using CD4+ T cells sorted from blood. This TCR came from a woman under 30 in good health. As DNA, the CDR3 is TGTGCCAGCAGTAACCGACAGGGTCATGAGCAGTTCTTC. This gives the protein CASSNRQGHEQFF.